The clone carrying this TCR beta chain was seen ten or more times. What it binds is unknown. TCRdb re-derived calls from the 5' RACE reads in MiXCR, one entry per CDR3 protein. This sample yields 300,000 to 400,000 distinct CDR3 sequences, of which around 10% are seen a single time; roughly 9% belongs to the top ten. The germline V gene encodes CDR1 SGDLS and CDR2 YYNGEE. The length of the CDR3 is 15 residues. V lost 4 bases to trimming and J lost 7 bases; unmatched junction nucleotides: 8. The sample is drawn from a study of CD8 T cells in ankylosing spondylitis. Whole-study results and caveats: There was reportedly significant enrichment of clones that were disease-linked in matched ankylosing spondylitis synovial fluid. Disease-associated clonotypes exhibited CD8+ identity and were relatively infrequent in peripheral blood. What seemed typical of ankylosing spondylitis blood was a TCR beta motif built from roughly 8 highly homologous variants. In reactive arthritis synovial fluid and blood, some motif variants had been reported before.

The chain has TRBV9 and TRBJ1-6; 7 bases are shared with TRBD1. Specimen: blood, either unsorted or a sorted T cell fraction (not recorded which). The source is a female donor with ankylosing spondylitis or in good health (not recorded which). The chain's CDR3 is CASSPSGTVNSPLHF. The CDR3 DNA is TGTGCCAGCAGCCCATCCGGGACAGTAAATTCACCCCTCCACTTT.